Sequencing of this TCR beta chain was carried out in a study of T-cell reconstitution after alpha-beta-depleted transplantation in children. Researchers prepared the TCRbeta library using unique molecular identifiers, the study reports. TCRdb re-called the PCR reads through MiXCR, storing one row per CDR3 protein. The sample lists 900,000 or so distinct CDR3 sequences, under 20% occurring once. The CDR3 has 14 amino acids. The germline V gene has CDR1 DFQATT and CDR2 SNEGSKA (reference sequence). J lost 5 bases, V lost 2 bases, and 5 bases had no gene match. Notes on the study in general: The study traced high day-60 TCRbeta diversity in some patients to surviving recipient T cells and thymic progenitors. Once a year had passed after transplant, T-cell counts and diversity came mostly from newly produced T cells. The study reportedly traced alpha-beta T cells about two months after transplant to several hundred expanded graft clones.

This clonotype appeared many times. The antigen is undetermined. The receptor was derived from a male patient between 10 and 17 years old who had a stem cell transplant for acute lymphoblastic leukemia, so the T cells may come from the graft donor. The chain is built from TRBV20-1 and TRBJ2-5; 10 bases align to TRBD2. The sequencing here drew on PBMCs, mostly from graft donor cells, taken 360 days after TCRalphabeta/CD19-depleted stem cell transplant. CDR3 sequence reads: CSARRTSGGETQYF. The CDR3 nucleotides are TGCAGTGCTAGAAGGACTAGCGGAGGCGAGACCCAGTACTTC.